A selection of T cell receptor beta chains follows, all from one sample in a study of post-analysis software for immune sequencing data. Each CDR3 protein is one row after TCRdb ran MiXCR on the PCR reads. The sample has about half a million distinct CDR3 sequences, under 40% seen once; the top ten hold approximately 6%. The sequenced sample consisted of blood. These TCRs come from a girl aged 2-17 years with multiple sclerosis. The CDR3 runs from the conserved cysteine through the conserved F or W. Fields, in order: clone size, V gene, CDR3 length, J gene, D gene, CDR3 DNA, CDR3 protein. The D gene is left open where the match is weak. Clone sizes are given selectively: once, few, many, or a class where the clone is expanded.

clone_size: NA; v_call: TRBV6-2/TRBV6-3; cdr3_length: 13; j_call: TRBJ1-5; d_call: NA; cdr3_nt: TGTGCCAGTAGACGGATGTCCAATCAGCCCCAGCATTTT; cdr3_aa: CASRRMSNQPQHF
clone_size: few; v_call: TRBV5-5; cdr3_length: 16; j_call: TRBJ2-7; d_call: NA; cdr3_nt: TGTGCCAGCAGTCTAGCGTGGGGGAGCTCCTACAATGAGCAGTACTTC; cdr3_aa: CASSLAWGSSYNEQYF
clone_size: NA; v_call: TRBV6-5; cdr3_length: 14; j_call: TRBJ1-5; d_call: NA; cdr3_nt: TGTGCCAGCAGTTACTTGGGGAGCAATCAGCCCCAGCATTTT; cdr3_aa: CASSYLGSNQPQHF
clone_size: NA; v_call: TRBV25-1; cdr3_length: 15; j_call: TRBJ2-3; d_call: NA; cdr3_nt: TGTGCCAGCAGTGAATGGGGGGGGGCCACAGATACGCAGTATTTT; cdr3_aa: CASSEWGGATDTQYF
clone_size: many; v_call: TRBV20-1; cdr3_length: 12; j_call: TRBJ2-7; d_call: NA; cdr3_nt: TGCAGTGCGGCCACAGGAGCCTACGAGCAGTACTTC; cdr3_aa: CSAATGAYEQYF
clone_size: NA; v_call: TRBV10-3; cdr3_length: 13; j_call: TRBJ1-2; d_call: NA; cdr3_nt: TGTGCCATCAGCGGACAGCAGGACTATGGCTACACCTTC; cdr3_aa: CAISGQQDYGYTF
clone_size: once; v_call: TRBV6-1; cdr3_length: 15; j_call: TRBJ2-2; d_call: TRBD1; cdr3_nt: TGTGCCAGCAGGCCGGGACAGACCCTCACCGGGGAGCTGTTTTTT; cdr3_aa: CASRPGQTLTGELFF
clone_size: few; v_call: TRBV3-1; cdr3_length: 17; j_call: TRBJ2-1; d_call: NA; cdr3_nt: TGTGCCAGCAGCCAAGATTCGGGACGAGTGGTTTACAATGAGCAGTTCTTC; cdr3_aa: CASSQDSGRVVYNEQFF
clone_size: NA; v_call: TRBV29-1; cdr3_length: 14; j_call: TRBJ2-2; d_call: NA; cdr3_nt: TGCAGCGTGGTACTAATACAGAACACCGGGGAGCTGTTTTTT; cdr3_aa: CSVVLIQNTGELFF
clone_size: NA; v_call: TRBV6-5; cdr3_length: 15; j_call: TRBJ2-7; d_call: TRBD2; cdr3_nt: TGTGCCAGCAAAGCCAGCGGGGGAAACTCCTACGAGCAGTACTTC; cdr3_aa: CASKASGGNSYEQYF
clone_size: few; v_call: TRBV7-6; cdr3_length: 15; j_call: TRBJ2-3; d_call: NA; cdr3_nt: TGTGCCAGCAGCTTAGCCATAGGGACCACAGATACGCAGTATTTT; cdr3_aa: CASSLAIGTTDTQYF
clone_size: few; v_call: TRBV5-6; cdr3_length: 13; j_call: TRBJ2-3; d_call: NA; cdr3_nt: TGTGCCAGCAGCTTGCAGAGAATGAATACGCAGTATTTT; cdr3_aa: CASSLQRMNTQYF
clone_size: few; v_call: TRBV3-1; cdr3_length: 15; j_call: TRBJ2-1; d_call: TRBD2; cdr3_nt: TGTGCCAGCAGCCAGGGGCGGGGGATCGGAAATGAGCAGTTCTTC; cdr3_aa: CASSQGRGIGNEQFF
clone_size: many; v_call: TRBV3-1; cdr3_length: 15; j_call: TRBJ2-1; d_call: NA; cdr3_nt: TGTGCCAGCAGTCATACTGGCAGGGTCGGCAATGAGCAGTTCTTC; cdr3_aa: CASSHTGRVGNEQFF
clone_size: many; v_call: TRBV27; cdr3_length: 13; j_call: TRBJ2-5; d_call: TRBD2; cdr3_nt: TGTGCCAGCAAATTAGCGGGGAAAGAGACCCAGTACTTC; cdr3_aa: CASKLAGKETQYF
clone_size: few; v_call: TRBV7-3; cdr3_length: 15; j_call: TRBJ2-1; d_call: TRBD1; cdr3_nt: TGTGCCAGCAGCGACAGGGGGGGCTCCTACAATGAGCAGTTCTTC; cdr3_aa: CASSDRGGSYNEQFF
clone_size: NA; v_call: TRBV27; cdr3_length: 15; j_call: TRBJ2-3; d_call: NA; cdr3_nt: TGTGCCAGCAGTTTAAGCAGAACTGGCACAGATACGCAGTATTTT; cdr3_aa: CASSLSRTGTDTQYF
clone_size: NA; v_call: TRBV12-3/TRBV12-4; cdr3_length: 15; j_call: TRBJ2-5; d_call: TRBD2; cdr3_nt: TGTGCCAGCGGTGCGGCGGGGGTGGTTTTAGAGACCCAGTACTTC; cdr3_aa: CASGAAGVVLETQYF
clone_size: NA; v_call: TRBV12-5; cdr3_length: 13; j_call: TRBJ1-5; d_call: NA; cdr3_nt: TGTGCTAGTGGTTTGGTGAGGGGTCAGCCCCAGCATTTT; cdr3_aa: CASGLVRGQPQHF
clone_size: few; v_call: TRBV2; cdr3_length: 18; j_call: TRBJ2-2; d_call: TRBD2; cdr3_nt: TGTGCCAGCAGTGAAGTATTTCGGCTAGCGGGGTACACCGGGGAGCTGTTTTTT; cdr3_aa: CASSEVFRLAGYTGELFF
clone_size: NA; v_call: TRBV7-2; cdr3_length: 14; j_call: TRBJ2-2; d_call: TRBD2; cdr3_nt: TGTGCCAGCAGTCAACTAGCGGGGTCCGGGGAGCTGTTTTTT; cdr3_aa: CASSQLAGSGELFF
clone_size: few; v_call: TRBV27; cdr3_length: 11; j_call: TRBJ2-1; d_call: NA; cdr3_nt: TGTGCCAGCACCCTAGGCAATGAGCAGTTCTTC; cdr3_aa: CASTLGNEQFF
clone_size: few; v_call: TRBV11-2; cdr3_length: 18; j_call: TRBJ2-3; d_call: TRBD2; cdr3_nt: TGTGCCAGCAGCTTAGCAAGCGGACTAGCGGTCTCCACAGATACGCAGTATTTT; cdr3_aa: CASSLASGLAVSTDTQYF
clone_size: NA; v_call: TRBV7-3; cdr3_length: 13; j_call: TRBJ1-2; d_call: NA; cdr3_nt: TGTGCCAGCAGTCGGACATTTAACTATGGCTACACCTTC; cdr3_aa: CASSRTFNYGYTF
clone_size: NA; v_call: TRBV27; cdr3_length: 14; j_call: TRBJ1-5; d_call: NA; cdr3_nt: TGTGCCAGCAGTTTTGCCCAGCGCCATCAGCCCCAGCATTTT; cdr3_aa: CASSFAQRHQPQHF
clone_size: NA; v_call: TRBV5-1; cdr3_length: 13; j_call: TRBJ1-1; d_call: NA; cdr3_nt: TGCGCCATTCCGGACCCGCGGGACACTGAAGCTTTCTTT; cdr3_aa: CAIPDPRDTEAFF
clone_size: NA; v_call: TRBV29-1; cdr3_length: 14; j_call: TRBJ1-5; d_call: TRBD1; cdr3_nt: TGCAGCGTTTTGGACAGGGGGATATCAGATACGCAGCATTTT; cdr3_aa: CSVLDRGISDTQHF
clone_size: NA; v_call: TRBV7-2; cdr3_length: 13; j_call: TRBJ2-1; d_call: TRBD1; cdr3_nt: TGTGCCAGCAGCTTAGACAGGGGAGCCGAGCAGTTCTTC; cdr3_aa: CASSLDRGAEQFF
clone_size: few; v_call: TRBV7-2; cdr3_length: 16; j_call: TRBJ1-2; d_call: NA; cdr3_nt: TGTGCCAGCAGCTTATTTATAACGGCACAGAACTATGGCTACACCTTC; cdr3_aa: CASSLFITAQNYGYTF
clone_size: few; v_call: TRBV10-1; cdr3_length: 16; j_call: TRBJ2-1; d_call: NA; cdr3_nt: TGCGCCAGCAGTGAGCGGGGCGGGAACTCCTACAATGAGCAGTTCTTC; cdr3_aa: CASSERGGNSYNEQFF
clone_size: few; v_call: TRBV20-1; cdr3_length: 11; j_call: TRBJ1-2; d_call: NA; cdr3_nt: TGCAGTGCCATGGTCCCGGAGGGCTACACCTTC; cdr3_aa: CSAMVPEGYTF
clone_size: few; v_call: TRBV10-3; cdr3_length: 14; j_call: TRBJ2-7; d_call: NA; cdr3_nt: TGTGCCATCTCAAGGTCAGGAGAGTTATACGAGCAGTACTTC; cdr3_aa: CAISRSGELYEQYF
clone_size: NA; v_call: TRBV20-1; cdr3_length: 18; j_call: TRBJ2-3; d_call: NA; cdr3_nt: TGCAGTGCTCACCCCGGGGGTCCCCAGGCTTCTAGCACAGATACGCAGTATTTT; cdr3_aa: CSAHPGGPQASSTDTQYF
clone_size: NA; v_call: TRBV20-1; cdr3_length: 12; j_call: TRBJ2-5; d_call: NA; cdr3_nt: TGCAGTGCTAGAGCCGCTCCGGAGACCCAGTACTTC; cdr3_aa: CSARAAPETQYF
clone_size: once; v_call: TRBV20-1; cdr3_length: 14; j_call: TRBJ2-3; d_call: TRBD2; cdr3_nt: TGCAGTGCAGGGAGCGGGGGGGCGGGAGATACGCAGTATTTT; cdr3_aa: CSAGSGGAGDTQYF
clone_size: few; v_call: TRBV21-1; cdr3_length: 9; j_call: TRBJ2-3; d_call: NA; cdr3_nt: TGTGCCAGCAGCAAACTGTGGTATTTT; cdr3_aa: CASSKLWYF
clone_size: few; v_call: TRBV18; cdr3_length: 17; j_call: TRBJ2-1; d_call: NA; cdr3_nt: TGTGCCAGCTCAGCCAAGGGACTTCACAGCTCCTACAATGAGCAGTTCTTC; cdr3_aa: CASSAKGLHSSYNEQFF
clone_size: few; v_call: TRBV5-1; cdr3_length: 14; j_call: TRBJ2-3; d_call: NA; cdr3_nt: TGCGCCAGCAGGGGGGGGCGGAGCACAGATACGCAGTATTTT; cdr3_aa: CASRGGRSTDTQYF
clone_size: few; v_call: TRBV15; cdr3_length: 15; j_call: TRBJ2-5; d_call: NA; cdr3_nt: TGTGCCACCAGCAGGAGCGGAGCAGGGGAAGAGACCCAGTACTTC; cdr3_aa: CATSRSGAGEETQYF
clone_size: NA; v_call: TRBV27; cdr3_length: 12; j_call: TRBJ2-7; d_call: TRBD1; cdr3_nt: TGTGCCAGCAGAGGACAGGGGATAGAGCAGTACTTC; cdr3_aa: CASRGQGIEQYF
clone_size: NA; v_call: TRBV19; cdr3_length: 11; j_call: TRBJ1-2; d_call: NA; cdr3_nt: TGTGCCAGTATCGGGCACTATGGCTACACCTTC; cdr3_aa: CASIGHYGYTF
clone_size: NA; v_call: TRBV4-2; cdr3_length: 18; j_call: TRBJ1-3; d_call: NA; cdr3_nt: TGTGCCAGCAGCCAAGTGGGCGGCGGGGATGGTTCTGGGAACACCATATATTTT; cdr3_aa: CASSQVGGGDGSGNTIYF
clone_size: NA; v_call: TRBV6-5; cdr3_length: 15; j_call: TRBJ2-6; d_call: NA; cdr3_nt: TGTGCCAGCCGGGACGGGAGCTCTGGGGCCAACGTCCTGACTTTC; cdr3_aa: CASRDGSSGANVLTF
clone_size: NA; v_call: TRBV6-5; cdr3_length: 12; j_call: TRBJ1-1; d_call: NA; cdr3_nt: TGTGCCAGCGGCAGGGGTGTCACTGAAGCTTTCTTT; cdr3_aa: CASGRGVTEAFF
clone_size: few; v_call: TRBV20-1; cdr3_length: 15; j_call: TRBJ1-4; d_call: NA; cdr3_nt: TGCAGTGCCACCCCTTCGTCGGCAACTAATGAAAAACTGTTTTTT; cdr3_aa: CSATPSSATNEKLFF
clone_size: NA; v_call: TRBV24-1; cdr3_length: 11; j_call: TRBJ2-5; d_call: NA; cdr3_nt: TGTGCCACCGGGTACCAAGAGACCCAGTACTTC; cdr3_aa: CATGYQETQYF
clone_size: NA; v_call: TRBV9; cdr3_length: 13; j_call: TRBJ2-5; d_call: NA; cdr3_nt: TGTGCCAGCAGCGTTCAGGGTCAGGAGACCCAGTACTTC; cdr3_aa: CASSVQGQETQYF
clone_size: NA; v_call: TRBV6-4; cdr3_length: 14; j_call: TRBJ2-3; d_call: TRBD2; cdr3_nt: TGTGCCAGCGACTCTAGCGGGGGCACAGATACGCAGTATTTT; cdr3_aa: CASDSSGGTDTQYF
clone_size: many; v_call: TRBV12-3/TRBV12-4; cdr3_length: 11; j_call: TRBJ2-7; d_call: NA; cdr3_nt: TGTGCCAGCAGCCACGGCTACGAGCAGTACTTC; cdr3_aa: CASSHGYEQYF